This T cell receptor beta chain was recorded in a study of T cells in tuberculosis. Only in-frame clones appear in the TCRdb table, and some are missing; sequencing was by immunoSEQ multiplex PCR. The sample lists approximately 59,000 clones; roughly 90% were seen once. Trimming took off 3 bases at V and 0 bases at J, with 9 bases between the two ends. The CDR3 sequence is 14 residues long. Germline values: CDR1 MNHEY, CDR2 SMNVEV (reference sequence). Thawed, overnight-rested PBMC were stained with GMM-loaded CD1B tetramer, viability dye and anti-CD3, then sorted. CD1B tetramers were loaded with Rhodococcus equi-derived C32 glucose monomycolate.

This clonotype was obtained from an adult woman with latent tuberculosis. The V call is TRBV27, the J call TRBJ2-7, with a possible D match to TRBD1 (5 bases). Sequencing was performed on CD1b-GMM tetramer-negative cells sorted from PBMCs. CDR3 in amino acids: CASSLQGFSYEQYF. DNA for the CDR3: TGTGCCAGCAGTTTGCAGGGATTCTCCTACGAGCAGTACTTC.